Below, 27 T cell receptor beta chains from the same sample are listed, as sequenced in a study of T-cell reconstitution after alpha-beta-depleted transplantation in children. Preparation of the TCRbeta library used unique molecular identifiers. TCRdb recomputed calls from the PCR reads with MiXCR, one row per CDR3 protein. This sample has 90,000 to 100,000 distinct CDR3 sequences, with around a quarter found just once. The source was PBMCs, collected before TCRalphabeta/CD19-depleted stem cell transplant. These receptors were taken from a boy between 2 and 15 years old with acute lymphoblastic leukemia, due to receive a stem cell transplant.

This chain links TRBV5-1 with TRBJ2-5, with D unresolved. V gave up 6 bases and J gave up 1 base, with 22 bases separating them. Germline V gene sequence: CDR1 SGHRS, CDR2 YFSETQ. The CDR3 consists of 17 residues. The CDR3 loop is CASILNPNRGSQETQYF. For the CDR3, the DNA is TGCGCCAGCATCCTGAACCCAAACCGAGGCAGCCAAGAGACCCAGTACTTC.

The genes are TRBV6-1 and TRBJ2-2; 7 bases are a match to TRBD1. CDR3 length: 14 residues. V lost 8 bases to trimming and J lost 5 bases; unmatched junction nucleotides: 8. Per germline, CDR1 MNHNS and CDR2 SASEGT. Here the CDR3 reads CASYRGIETGELFF. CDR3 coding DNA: TGTGCCAGCTACAGGGGTATCGAGACCGGGGAGCTGTTTTTT.

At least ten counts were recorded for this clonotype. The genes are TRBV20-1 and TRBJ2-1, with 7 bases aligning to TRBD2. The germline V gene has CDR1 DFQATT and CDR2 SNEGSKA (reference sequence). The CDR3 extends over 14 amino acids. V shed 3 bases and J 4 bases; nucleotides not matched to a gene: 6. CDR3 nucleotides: TGCAGTGCTAGGGGTCTAGCGGAGTACAATGAGCAGTTCTTC. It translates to CSARGLAEYNEQFF.

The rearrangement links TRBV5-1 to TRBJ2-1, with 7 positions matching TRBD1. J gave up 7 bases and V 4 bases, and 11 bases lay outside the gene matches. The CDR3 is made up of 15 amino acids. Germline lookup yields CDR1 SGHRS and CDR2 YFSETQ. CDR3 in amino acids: CASSRNRGPGNEQFF. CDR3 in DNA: TGCGCCAGCAGCCGCAACAGGGGTCCGGGGAATGAGCAGTTCTTC.

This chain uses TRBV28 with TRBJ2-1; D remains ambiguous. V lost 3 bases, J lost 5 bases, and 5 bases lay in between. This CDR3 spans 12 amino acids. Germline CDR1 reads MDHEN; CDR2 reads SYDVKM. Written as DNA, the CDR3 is TGTGCCAGCAGTTTTTTCAACAATGAGCAGTTCTTC. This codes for CASSFFNNEQFF. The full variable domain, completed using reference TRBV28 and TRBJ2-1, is DVKVTQSSRYLVKRTGEKVFLECVQDMDHENMFWYRQDPGLGLRLIYFSYDVKMKEKGDIPEGYSVSREKKERFSLILESASTNQTSMYLCASSFFNNEQFFGPGTRLTVL.

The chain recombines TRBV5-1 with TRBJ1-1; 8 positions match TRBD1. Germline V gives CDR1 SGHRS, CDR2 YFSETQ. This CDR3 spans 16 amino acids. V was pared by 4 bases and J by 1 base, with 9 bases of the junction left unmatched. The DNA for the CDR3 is TGCGCCAGCAGCCCCGGGACAGGAAATACGAACACTGAAGCTTTCTTT. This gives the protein CASSPGTGNTNTEAFF.

The CDR3, as DNA: TGTGCCAGCAGCCTGCGGGGACCCACAGATACGCAGTATTTT. Protein product: CASSLRGPTDTQYF. The chain uses TRBV14 and TRBJ2-3, with a tentative D call TRBD2 (6 bases). The CDR3 has 14 residues. The V gene's germline CDR1 is SGHDN and CDR2 FVKESK. Between the trimmed V and J ends, which lost 4 bases and 2 bases, there was a span of 10 bases.

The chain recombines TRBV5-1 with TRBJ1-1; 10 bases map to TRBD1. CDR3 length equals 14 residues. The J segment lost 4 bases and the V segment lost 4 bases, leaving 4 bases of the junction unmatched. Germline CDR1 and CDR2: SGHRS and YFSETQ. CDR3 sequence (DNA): TGCGCCAGCAGCCCCGGACAGGGGGGCACTGAAGCTTTCTTT. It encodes CASSPGQGGTEAFF.

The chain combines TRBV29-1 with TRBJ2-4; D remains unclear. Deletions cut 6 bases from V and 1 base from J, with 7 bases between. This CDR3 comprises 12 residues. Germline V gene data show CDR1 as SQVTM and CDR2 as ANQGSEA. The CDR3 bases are TGCAGCGTGGGCACCGCCAAAAACATTCAGTACTTC. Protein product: CSVGTAKNIQYF.

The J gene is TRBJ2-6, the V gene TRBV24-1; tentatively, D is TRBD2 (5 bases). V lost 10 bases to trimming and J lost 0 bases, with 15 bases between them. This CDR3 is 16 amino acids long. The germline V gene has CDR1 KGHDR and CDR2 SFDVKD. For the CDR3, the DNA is TGTGCCACGAGTCCCGGACGGGGCTCTGGGGCCAACGTCCTGACTTTC. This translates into CATSPGRGSGANVLTF.

CDR3 protein: CASSPLAGVQKTQYF. In DNA, the CDR3 is TGTGCCAGCAGCCCCCTAGCGGGAGTTCAAAAGACCCAGTACTTC. The chain couples TRBV28 to TRBJ2-5; 10 nucleotides line up with TRBD2. The CDR3 is 15 residues long. Germline V gene sequence: CDR1 MDHEN, CDR2 SYDVKM. Trimming cost V 6 bases and J 6 bases; bases outside gene matches: 10.

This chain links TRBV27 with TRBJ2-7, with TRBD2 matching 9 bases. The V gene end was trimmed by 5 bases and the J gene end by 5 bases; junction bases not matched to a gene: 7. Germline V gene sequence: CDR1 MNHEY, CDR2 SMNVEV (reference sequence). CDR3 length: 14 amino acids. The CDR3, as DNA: TGTGCCAGCAGTCCCGGACTAGCGTTGAACGAGCAGTACTTC. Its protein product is CASSPGLALNEQYF.

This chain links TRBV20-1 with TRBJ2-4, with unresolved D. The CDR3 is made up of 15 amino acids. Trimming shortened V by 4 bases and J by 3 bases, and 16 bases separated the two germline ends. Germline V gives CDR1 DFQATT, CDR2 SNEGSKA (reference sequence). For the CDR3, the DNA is TGCAGTGCTAAAGCCCCCGACATGCGCAAAAACATTCAGTACTTC. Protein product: CSAKAPDMRKNIQYF.

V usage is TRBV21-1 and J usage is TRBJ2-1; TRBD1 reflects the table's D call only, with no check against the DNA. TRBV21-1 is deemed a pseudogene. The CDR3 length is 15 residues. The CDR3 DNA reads TGTGCCAGCAGCAAAGCGCTTGCGGAGGGGCGTGAGCAGTTCTTC. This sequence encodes CASSKALAEGREQFF.

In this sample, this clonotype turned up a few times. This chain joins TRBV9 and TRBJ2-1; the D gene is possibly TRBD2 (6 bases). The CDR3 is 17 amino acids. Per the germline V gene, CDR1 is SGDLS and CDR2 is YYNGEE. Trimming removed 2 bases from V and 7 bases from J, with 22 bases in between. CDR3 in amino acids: CASSVRSRVAEPNEQFF. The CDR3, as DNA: TGTGCCAGCAGCGTTCGGTCTAGAGTAGCGGAGCCTAATGAGCAGTTCTTC. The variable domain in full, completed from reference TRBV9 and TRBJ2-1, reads DSGVTQTPKHLITATGQRVTLRCSPRSGDLSVYWYQQSLDQGLQFLIQYYNGEERAKGNILERFSAQQFPDLHSELNLSSLELGDSALYFCASSVRSRVAEPNEQFFGPGTRLTVL.

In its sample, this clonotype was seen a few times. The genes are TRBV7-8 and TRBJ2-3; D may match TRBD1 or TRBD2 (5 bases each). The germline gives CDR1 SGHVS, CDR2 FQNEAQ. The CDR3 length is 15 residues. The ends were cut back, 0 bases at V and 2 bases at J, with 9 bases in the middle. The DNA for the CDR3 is TGTGCCAGCAGCTTAGCCTTAGGGACCACAGATACGCAGTATTTT. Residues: CASSLALGTTDTQYF.

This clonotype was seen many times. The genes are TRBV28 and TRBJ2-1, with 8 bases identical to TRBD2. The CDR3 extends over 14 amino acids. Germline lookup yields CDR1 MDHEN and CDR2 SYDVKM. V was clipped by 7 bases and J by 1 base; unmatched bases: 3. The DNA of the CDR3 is TGTGCCAGCACAACGGGAGGGTCCTACAATGAGCAGTTCTTC. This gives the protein CASTTGGSYNEQFF.

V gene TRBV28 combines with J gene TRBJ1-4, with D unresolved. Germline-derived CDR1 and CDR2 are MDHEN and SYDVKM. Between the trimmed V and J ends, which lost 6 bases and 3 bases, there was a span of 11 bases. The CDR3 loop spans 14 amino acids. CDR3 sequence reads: CASSDTFANEKLFF. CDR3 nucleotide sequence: TGTGCCAGCAGCGACACCTTTGCTAATGAAAAACTGTTTTTT.

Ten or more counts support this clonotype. CDR3 sequence reads: CASSLETDYEQYF. CDR3 DNA sequence: TGCGCCAGCAGCTTGGAAACGGACTACGAGCAGTACTTC. The gene calls are TRBV5-1 and TRBJ2-7; D not resolved. V was pared by 0 bases and J by 3 bases, with 7 bases between. The CDR3 runs 13 residues. The V gene's germline CDR1 is SGHRS and CDR2 YFSETQ.

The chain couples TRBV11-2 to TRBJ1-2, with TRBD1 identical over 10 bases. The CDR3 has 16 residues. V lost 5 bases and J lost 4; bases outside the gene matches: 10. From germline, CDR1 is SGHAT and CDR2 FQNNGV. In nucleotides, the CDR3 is TGTGCCAGCAGCGTGACCGGGACAGGGGTTCCCTATGGCTACACCTTC. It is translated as CASSVTGTGVPYGYTF.

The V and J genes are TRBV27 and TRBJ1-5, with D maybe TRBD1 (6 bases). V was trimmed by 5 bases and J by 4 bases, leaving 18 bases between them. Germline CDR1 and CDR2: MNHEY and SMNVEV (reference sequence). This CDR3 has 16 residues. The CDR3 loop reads CASSPHKGGGNQPQHF. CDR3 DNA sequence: TGTGCCAGCAGTCCCCATAAGGGGGGGGGGAATCAGCCCCAGCATTTT.

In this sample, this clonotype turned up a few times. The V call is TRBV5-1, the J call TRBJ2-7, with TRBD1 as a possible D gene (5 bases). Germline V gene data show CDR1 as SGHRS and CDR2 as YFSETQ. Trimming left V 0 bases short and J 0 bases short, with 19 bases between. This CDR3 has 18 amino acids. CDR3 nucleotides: TGCGCCAGCAGCTTGGGCCCTGTAGCTCAGGGTGGCTCCTACGAGCAGTACTTC. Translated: CASSLGPVAQGGSYEQYF. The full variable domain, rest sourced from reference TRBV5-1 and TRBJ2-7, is KAGVTQTPRYLIKTRGQQVTLSCSPISGHRSVSWYQQTPGQGLQFLFEYFSETQRNKGNFPGRFSGRQFSNSRSEMNVSTLELGDSALYLCASSLGPVAQGGSYEQYFGPGTRLTVT.

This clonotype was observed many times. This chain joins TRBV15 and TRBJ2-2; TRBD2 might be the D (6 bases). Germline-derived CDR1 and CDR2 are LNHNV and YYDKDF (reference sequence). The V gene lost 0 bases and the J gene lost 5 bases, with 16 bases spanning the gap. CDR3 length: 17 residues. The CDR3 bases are TGTGCCACCAGCAGAGATCCCCCGGGACGGGGGACCGGGGAGCTGTTTTTT. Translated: CATSRDPPGRGTGELFF.

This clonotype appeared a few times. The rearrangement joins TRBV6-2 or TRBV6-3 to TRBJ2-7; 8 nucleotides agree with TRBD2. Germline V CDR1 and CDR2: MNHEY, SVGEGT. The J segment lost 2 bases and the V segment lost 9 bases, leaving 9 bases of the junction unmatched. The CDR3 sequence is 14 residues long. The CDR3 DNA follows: TGTGCCAGTCTGCAGCTAGCGGGCCCCTACGAGCAGTACTTC. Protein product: CASLQLAGPYEQYF.

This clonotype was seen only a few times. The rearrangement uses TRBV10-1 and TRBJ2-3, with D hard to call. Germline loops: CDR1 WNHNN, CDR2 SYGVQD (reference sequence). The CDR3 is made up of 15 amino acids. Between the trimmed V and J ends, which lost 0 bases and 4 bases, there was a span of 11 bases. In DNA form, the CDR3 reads TGCGCCAGCAGTGAGTCGAGTATATCTTCAGATACGCAGTATTTT. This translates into CASSESSISSDTQYF.

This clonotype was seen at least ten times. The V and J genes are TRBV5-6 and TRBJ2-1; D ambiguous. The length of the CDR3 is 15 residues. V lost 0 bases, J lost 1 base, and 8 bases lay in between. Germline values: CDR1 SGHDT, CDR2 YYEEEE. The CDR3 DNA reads TGTGCCAGCAGCTTGGTGGCTGAGTCCTACAATGAGCAGTTCTTC. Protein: CASSLVAESYNEQFF.

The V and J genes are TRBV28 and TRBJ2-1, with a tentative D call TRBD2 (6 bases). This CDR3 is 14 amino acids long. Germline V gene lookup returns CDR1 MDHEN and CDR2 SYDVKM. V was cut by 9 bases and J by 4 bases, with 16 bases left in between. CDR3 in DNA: TGTGCCAGTAAACCTATGGGACTTTACAATGAGCAGTTCTTC. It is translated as CASKPMGLYNEQFF.